These T cell receptor beta chains were read from a single sample in a study of human T cells and chemical hapten exposure. Via MiXCR, TCRdb re-called the RACE reads, giving one row per CDR3 protein. The sample consists of some 53,000 distinct CDR3 sequences, about 10% of them appearing once. This specimen was whole blood, taken in connection with sensitization to the hapten diphenylcyclopropenone (DPC). The origin of the receptors is a woman aged 40 to 50 with alopecia areata. Some clones in this sample may be carry-over from other donors' samples. Each CDR3 is given with its conserved first and last residue. A D gene is named only where the DNA matches it firmly. Clone size is given for some rows only: seen once, a few or many times, or a class if the clone is expanded.

v_gene	abundance	j_gene	d_gene	CDR3nt	CDR3aa
TRBV4-3	few	TRBJ2-2	TRBD2	TGCGCCAGCAGCCCGGCGGGGGGGATTACCGGGGAGCTGTTTTTT	CASSPAGGITGELFF
TRBV28	many	TRBJ1-1	-	TGTGCCAGCAGTTTACCCACCCCTCCTGAAGCTTTCTTT	CASSLPTPPEAFF
TRBV18	many	TRBJ2-3	-	TGTGCCAGCTCACCACCAAGCACAGATACGCAGTATTTT	CASSPPSTDTQYF
TRBV24-1	many	TRBJ2-1	-	TGTGCCACCAGTGATTTCAAGGGGACGGATGAGCAGTTCTTC	CATSDFKGTDEQFF
TRBV28	many	TRBJ2-4	-	TGTGCCAGCAGTAAAGGCCGGGCCAAAAACATTCAGTACTTC	CASSKGRAKNIQYF
TRBV10-2	few	TRBJ1-1	-	TGCGCCAGCAGTGCCACAGGGTCAATTGAAGCTTTCTTT	CASSATGSIEAFF
TRBV30	few	TRBJ2-3	-	TGTGCCTGGAGGTACCGTCCGGGTTCGCAGTATTTT	CAWRYRPGSQYF
TRBV20-1	few	TRBJ2-1	TRBD1	TGCAGTGCGGATCGGGACAGAAACAATGAGCAGTTCTTC	CSADRDRNNEQFF
TRBV7-8	-	TRBJ2-1	TRBD1	TGTGCCAGCAGCTTATGGGGGACAGCAGGTACCCTTAGCTCCTACAATGAGCAGTTCTTC	CASSLWGTAGTLSSYNEQFF
TRBV10-1	-	TRBJ2-5	-	TGCGCCAGCAGTGTATCCGGACAGCCCCAAGAGACCCAGTACTTC	CASSVSGQPQETQYF
TRBV28	few	TRBJ2-5	TRBD2	TGTGCCAGCAGTTTAGGCGGTAGCGGGGCGTACCAAGAGACCCAGTACTTC	CASSLGGSGAYQETQYF
TRBV5-1	-	TRBJ2-1	TRBD2	TGCGCCAGCAGCGTACTAGCGGGGAGAGATAATGAGCAGTTCTTC	CASSVLAGRDNEQFF
TRBV20-1	-	TRBJ1-3	-	TGCAGTGCTAGATCTCAGCTCGGATCCAACACCATATATTTT	CSARSQLGSNTIYF
TRBV2	many	TRBJ2-3	TRBD2	TGTGCCAGCACTGAAAATAGGCAACTAGCGGGAGACATGGGTACGCAGTATTTT	CASTENRQLAGDMGTQYF
TRBV28	many	TRBJ2-3	TRBD2	TGTGCCAGCAGTTTGACTAGCGGGGAATGGGATACGCAGTATTTT	CASSLTSGEWDTQYF
TRBV28	-	TRBJ2-7	-	TGTGCCAGCAGTTGGGGTCAGCCGTCCCACGAGCAGTACTTC	CASSWGQPSHEQYF
TRBV28	few	TRBJ2-3	-	TGTGCCAGCAGTTTGGCTCGGGAGAGCGACACAGATACGCAGTATTTT	CASSLARESDTDTQYF
TRBV20-1	few	TRBJ1-2	TRBD1	TGCAGTGCTTCCACCCCGGACAGGGGGCATGGCTACACCTTC	CSASTPDRGHGYTF
TRBV21-1	-	TRBJ1-5	-	TGTGCCAGCAGCCTACTTAGAGACAGGGATTTCGAGCCCCAGCATTTT	CASSLLRDRDFEPQHF
TRBV4-2	-	TRBJ2-7	TRBD2	TGTGCCAGCAGCTCAAGACTAGCGGTATCGAGGAGCTCCTACGAGCAGTACTTC	CASSSRLAVSRSSYEQYF
TRBV6-5	-	TRBJ2-2	-	TGTGCCAGCAGCTCCAGGGCCAGCACCGGGGAGCTGTTTTTT	CASSSRASTGELFF
TRBV29-1	-	TRBJ2-5	-	TGCAGCGGGATTAGGGGGGCAGGAGAGACCCAGTACTTC	CSGIRGAGETQYF
TRBV18	-	TRBJ1-6	TRBD1	TGTGCCAGCTCACCTCCGGGACAGCTAAATTCACCCCTCCACTTT	CASSPPGQLNSPLHF
TRBV18	few	TRBJ2-1	-	TGTGCCAGCTCACCACAGTTGGACAGAATCTCCTACAATGAGCAGTTCTTC	CASSPQLDRISYNEQFF
TRBV29-1	-	TRBJ1-6	TRBD1	TGCAGCCCAACGTTGGTCATTTTTGGGACAGCTTATAATTCACCCCTCCACTTT	CSPTLVIFGTAYNSPLHF
TRBV28	-	TRBJ2-4	TRBD2	TGTGCCAGCAGTTTCCCGGGGACTAGCGGGAGAAACATTCAGTACTTC	CASSFPGTSGRNIQYF
TRBV20-1	-	TRBJ2-2	-	TGCAGTGCTAGTGCAGGGTTCGGCACCGGGGAGCTGTTTTTT	CSASAGFGTGELFF
TRBV3-1	few	TRBJ1-4	TRBD1	TGTGCCAGCAGCCCCGCCAGGACAGGGGGGACTGAAAAACTGTTTTTT	CASSPARTGGTEKLFF
TRBV12-3/TRBV12-4	-	TRBJ2-3	-	TGTGCCAGCAGTTTGATGGCATCAGATACGCAGTATTTT	CASSLMASDTQYF
TRBV10-2	-	TRBJ1-2	-	TGCGCCAGCAGTGAGTCCGGGACACGCGGGGAGGGCTACACCTTC	CASSESGTRGEGYTF
TRBV20-1	many	TRBJ1-5	-	TGCAGTGCTCGGGACGCCTCGGCGGGCAATCAGCCCCAGCATTTT	CSARDASAGNQPQHF
TRBV4-3	-	TRBJ1-6	-	TGCGCCAGCAGCCAAGATTTTACAGGAAATTCACCCCTCCACTTT	CASSQDFTGNSPLHF
TRBV12-3/TRBV12-4	few	TRBJ2-1	TRBD1	TGTGCCAGCAGTTCAAACCGACAGGGTGGTCTGTGGGATGAGCAGTTCTTC	CASSSNRQGGLWDEQFF
TRBV4-1	medium-sized	TRBJ1-3	-	TGCGCCAGCAGCCAAGCGAGCTTGTCGAGCTCTGGAAACACCATATATTTT	CASSQASLSSSGNTIYF
TRBV12-5	many	TRBJ1-5	TRBD1	TGTGCTAGTGGTTTGGCTGGACAGGGTGGGGATCAGCCCCAGCATTTT	CASGLAGQGGDQPQHF
TRBV7-8	many	TRBJ2-2	-	TGTGCCAGCAGCCAAAATCCGACGAACACCGGGGAGCTGTTTTTT	CASSQNPTNTGELFF
TRBV28	-	TRBJ2-4	TRBD1	TGTGCCAGCACTTCGAGAGGGGGCTCCGATTGGAACATTCAGTACTTC	CASTSRGGSDWNIQYF
TRBV28	-	TRBJ1-6	TRBD1	TGTGCCAGCAGACCAACCGGGACAGGGAAAGGGTCACCCCTCCACTTT	CASRPTGTGKGSPLHF
TRBV19	-	TRBJ2-1	-	TGTGCCAGTAGTATACAGGGTGGCTCCTACAATGAGCAGTTCTTC	CASSIQGGSYNEQFF
TRBV28	few	TRBJ2-5	TRBD2	TGTGCCAGCAGAGGACTAGCGGCCCAAGAGACCCAGTACTTC	CASRGLAAQETQYF
TRBV7-8	-	TRBJ2-3	-	TGTGCCAGCAGCTTAGGGGAAGTTGCAGATACGCAGTATTTT	CASSLGEVADTQYF
TRBV19	many	TRBJ1-5	-	TGTGCCAGTAGTATAGGGGCAGGCAATCAGCCCCAGCATTTT	CASSIGAGNQPQHF
TRBV28	few	TRBJ2-7	TRBD1	TGTGCCAGCAGCTTCGGCCAGGGGGCAGATTACGAGCAGTACTTC	CASSFGQGADYEQYF
TRBV5-1	many	TRBJ1-1	-	TGCGCCAGCAGCCGGGATGGAAACACTGAAGCTTTCTTT	CASSRDGNTEAFF
TRBV10-3	-	TRBJ1-2	-	TGTGCCATCAGTGAATTAACGGGGACAATCTATGGCTACACCTTC	CAISELTGTIYGYTF
TRBV5-5	few	TRBJ2-7	TRBD1	TGTGCCAGCAGCTTCCCAGGACAGGGTAGCTCCTACGAGCAGTACTTC	CASSFPGQGSSYEQYF
TRBV4-1	many	TRBJ1-5	-	TGCGCCAGCAGCCAAGAGAATCAGCCCCAGCATTTT	CASSQENQPQHF
TRBV7-3	few	TRBJ1-2	TRBD1	TGTGCCAGCAGCCCACAAGCAGGGGGCCCTCGCTTATCCTACACCTTC	CASSPQAGGPRLSYTF
TRBV3-1	-	TRBJ1-1	-	TGTGCCAGCAGCCGGGGCAGAAACACTGAAGCTTTCTTT	CASSRGRNTEAFF
TRBV5-1	-	TRBJ1-1	-	TGCGCCAGCAGCTTGGGGCAGCATAACACTGAAGCTTTCTTT	CASSLGQHNTEAFF
TRBV6-6	-	TRBJ2-2	-	TGTGCCAGCAGTTACCCCCATGGGGGAGACACCGGGGAGCTGTTTTTT	CASSYPHGGDTGELFF